This is a list of T cell receptor beta chains from one sample in a study of blood T cell repertoires in COVID-19. Assay used: immunoSEQ multiplex PCR; TCRdb lists only in-frame clones, some missing. The sample includes 190,000 or so clones, about 83% of them seen just once. The sequenced sample consisted of peripheral blood. The receptors were gathered from a man in his 60s who had recovered from COVID-19. The CDR3 runs from the conserved cysteine through the conserved F or W. The D gene is left open where the match is weak. The size of a clone is reported for some rows only, either as once, few or many, or as a class for expanded clones.

TGTGCCAGCTCACCACCCCCCTCGGACAGATGGTACCAAGAGACCCAGTACTTC	CASSPPPSDRWYQETQYF	TRBV18	.	.	TRBJ2-5
TGTGCCAGCAGTTTTCTGACAGGGGGCTCTGGAAACACCATATATTTT	CASSFLTGGSGNTIYF	TRBV28	TRBD1	.	TRBJ1-3
TGTGCCAGCTCACCACTGGGACAGGTAATCTCTGGAAACACCATATATTTT	CASSPLGQVISGNTIYF	TRBV18	TRBD1	.	TRBJ1-3
TGCGCCAGCAGCTTTGAACAGGGGGCTTACACTGAAGCTTTCTTT	CASSFEQGAYTEAFF	TRBV5-1	TRBD1	.	TRBJ1-1
TGTGCCAGCAGACTTCGGGTTGGGACCGGGGAGCTGTTTTTT	CASRLRVGTGELFF	TRBV11-2	.	once	TRBJ2-2
TGTGCCTGGAGTGTAACCCCGAGAGATACGCAGTATTTT	CAWSVTPRDTQYF	TRBV30	.	.	TRBJ2-3
TGTGCCAGCAGCTTTGGTCAGGGCGGGTTCTTC	CASSFGQGGFF	TRBV5-5	.	.	TRBJ2-1
TGTGCCACCAGCAGAGATCCAGGCGTCGGAAACACCATATATTTT	CATSRDPGVGNTIYF	TRBV15	.	.	TRBJ1-3
TGCGCCAGCAGCCAAGAGGGGCGGTCTTCTAATGAAAAACTGTTTTTT	CASSQEGRSSNEKLFF	TRBV4-1	.	medium-sized	TRBJ1-4
TGTGCCAGCAGCCAAGGGACAGGGGGGAATCAGCCCCAGCATTTT	CASSQGTGGNQPQHF	TRBV5-8	TRBD1	.	TRBJ1-5
TGCAGCGTTGGGGCTGAGTATGGCTACACCTTC	CSVGAEYGYTF	TRBV29-1	.	.	TRBJ1-2
TGCGCCAGCAGCCCCCGGACAGGGGGCGCATCTAACTATGGCTACACCTTC	CASSPRTGGASNYGYTF	TRBV5-1	TRBD1	.	TRBJ1-2
TGCGCCAGCAGCCAAACCCGGGGGACCTACTACGAGCAGTACTTC	CASSQTRGTYYEQYF	TRBV5-1	.	.	TRBJ2-7
TGTGCCAGTAGTATGATGGGGCAGAGCAATCAGCCCCAGCATTTT	CASSMMGQSNQPQHF	TRBV19	.	few	TRBJ1-5
TGCAGCGGGACGGGGCAAGAGACCCAGTACTTC	CSGTGQETQYF	TRBV29-1	.	.	TRBJ2-5
TGTGCCAGCTCACCACAAGGGGACACTGAAGCTTTCTTT	CASSPQGDTEAFF	TRBV18	.	.	TRBJ1-1
TGTGCCAGAAGCTTAAACCGGGACATCAGCAATCAGCCCCAGCATTTT	CARSLNRDISNQPQHF	TRBV7-5	.	.	TRBJ1-5
TGTGCCAGCAGCCAAGAATCTCGGTTTACGCAGTATTTT	CASSQESRFTQYF	TRBV14	.	.	TRBJ2-3
TGTGCCAGCAGCCTGAGGGTTCACAATGAGCAGTTCTTC	CASSLRVHNEQFF	TRBV9	.	.	TRBJ2-1
TGTGCCAGCAGTTGGGGACAGGGGGTCGGCTACACCTTC	CASSWGQGVGYTF	TRBV6-5	TRBD1	.	TRBJ1-2
TGTGCCAGTAGTACCCGTCTAGCGGGGGGCGGAGAGCAGTTCTTC	CASSTRLAGGGEQFF	TRBV19	TRBD2	.	TRBJ2-1
TGTGCCAGCAGCGTAAGCTCGTATAATTCACCCCTCCACTTT	CASSVSSYNSPLHF	TRBV7-8	.	.	TRBJ1-6
TGTGCCAGCAACGGACAGCCGAACACTGAAGCTTTCTTT	CASNGQPNTEAFF	TRBV2	.	few	TRBJ1-1
TGTGCCAGCTCACCGTCGAGTCCCGGAGATAACTATGGCTACACCTTC	CASSPSSPGDNYGYTF	TRBV18	.	.	TRBJ1-2